The sample holds a few counts of the clone carrying this T cell receptor beta chain. Its antigen is as yet unknown. The data stem from a study of T-cell reconstitution after alpha-beta-depleted transplantation in children. Study results and caveats: Surviving recipient T cells and thymic progenitors accounted for the high day-60 TCRbeta diversity observed in some patients.

The CDR3 totals 14 residues. Germline trimming cut 6 bases from V and 9 bases from J; bases unmatched to any gene: 12. Preparation of the TCRbeta library involved a method that used unique molecular identifiers. TCRdb fed the PCR reads into MiXCR, producing one record per CDR3 protein. The table includes about 220,000 distinct CDR3 sequences, around a sixth detected once. The clonotype comes from a male patient aged 2 to 9 who had a stem cell transplant for acute lymphoblastic leukemia, so the T cells may come from the graft donor. The chain uses TRBV12-3 or TRBV12-4 and TRBJ1-2; 8 bases align to TRBD1. The source material was PBMCs, mostly from graft donor cells, sampled 360 days after TCRalphabeta/CD19-depleted stem cell transplant. The CDR3 DNA is TGTGCCAGCAGCCCCGACAGGGGAGGTAGGAGCTACACCTTC. This encodes CASSPDRGGRSYTF.